Detailed here is one T cell receptor (beta chain). Its antigen has not been determined. Base qualities are not provided; no much larger clone lies one nucleotide away. The data are from a study of blood T cell repertoires in COVID-19 (dated by TCRdb to 2020 to 2022). Study-wide context: The collaborator samples originated in the United States, Italy and Spain and spanned the acute and convalescent phases of COVID-19. Where available, HLA class I and class II types were obtained from metadata supplied by the sample provider rather than from assay-based typing. The dataset comprised deeply sampled blood TCRbeta repertoires from subjects exposed to, actively infected with, or recovered from COVID-19. Nearly every sample came with metadata listing a de-identified subject ID, COVID-19 status, age in years and sex. The material from the prospective study consisted of cDNA or gDNA derived from T cells, B-cell-depleted T cells, or PBMCs. The samples were drawn from the first 160 participants of the ongoing ImmuneRACE study and from 1,254 subjects provided by 6 global collaborators. The repertoires were made available in a free public database intended to serve as a resource for research on the immune response to SARS-CoV-2.

Each collaborating institution followed its own protocols to collect whole blood in K2EDTA tubes. For TCRbeta analysis, collaborators shipped samples as frozen whole blood, isolated PBMCs, or DNA extracted from either of those sample types. The research as a whole found: The amount of clinical and demographic metadata varied by source and participant and was provided uncurated.

Via the germline V gene, CDR1 is ENHRY and CDR2 SYGVKD. The CDR3 sequence holds 15 residues, the cysteine and phenylalanine included. Here the CDR3 DNA is all that survives: 45 bases in frame from base 1. Trimming takes 4 bases off V and 1 base off J; junction bases not matched to a gene: 4. TCRbeta CDR3 regions were amplified from genomic DNA by means of the immunoSEQ Assay, a bias-controlled multiplex PCR. The paper's data handling went like this. The number of nucleated cells in each sample was estimated from the amplification of reference gene primers within the assay. Sequence reads were collapsed and filtered to measure the absolute abundance of every unique TCRbeta CDR3 rearrangement. Productive Simpson clonality was computed per sample as the square root of Simpson's diversity index over productive rearrangements. Imported from immuneACCESS, the table was reduced by TCRdb to in-frame sequences with V and J called. These copies leave out some clones; in studies compared against another copy, an unresolved V gene accounts for under half, and the cause of the remainder is not known. That table gives V, J and clone size, and the DNA gave D and trimming. In all, the sample holds around 100,000 clones, and roughly 87% of those were seen once. Around 7.2% of the sample rests with the top ten.

Sequenced sample: peripheral blood. The rearranged segments are TRBV10-3 and TRBJ1-1, with 9 bases matching TRBD1. This receptor was taken from a man in his thirties or forties in a cohort sampled during active COVID-19. This receptor has the CDR3 CAISVDRGGNTEAFF. The nucleotides are TGTGCCATCAGTGTGGACAGGGGCGGGAACACTGAAGCTTTCTTT.